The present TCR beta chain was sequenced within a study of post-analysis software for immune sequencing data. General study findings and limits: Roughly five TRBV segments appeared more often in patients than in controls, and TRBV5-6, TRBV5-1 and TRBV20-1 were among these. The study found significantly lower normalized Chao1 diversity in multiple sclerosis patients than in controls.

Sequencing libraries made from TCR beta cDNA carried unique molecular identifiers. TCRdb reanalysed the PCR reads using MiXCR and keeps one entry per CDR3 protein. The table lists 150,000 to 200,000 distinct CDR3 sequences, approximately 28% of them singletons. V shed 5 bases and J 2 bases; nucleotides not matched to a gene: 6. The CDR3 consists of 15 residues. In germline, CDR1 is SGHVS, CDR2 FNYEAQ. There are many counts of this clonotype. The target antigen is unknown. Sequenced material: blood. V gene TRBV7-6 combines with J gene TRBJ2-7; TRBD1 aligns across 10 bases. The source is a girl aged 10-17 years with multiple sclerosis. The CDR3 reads CASSPRQGATYEQYF. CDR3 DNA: TGTGCCAGCAGCCCTAGACAGGGGGCGACCTACGAGCAGTACTTC.